Following are 27 T cell receptor beta chains from one sample sequenced in a study of OX40 agonist ivuxolimab in advanced cancers. The assay was immunoSEQ multiplex PCR, and TCRdb's table has in-frame clones only and misses some. The sample carries around 95,000 clones, 90% to 95% recorded once. This sample comprised CD4+ or CD8+ T cells sorted from blood, obtained in a trial of the OX40 agonist ivuxolimab. The receptors here all came from an adult with an advanced solid tumor such as melanoma, head and neck, liver or kidney cancer.

V usage is TRBV6-5 and J usage is TRBJ1-1; weak D call: TRBD1 (5 bases). This CDR3 is built from 13 residues. Germline V gene sequence: CDR1 MNHEY, CDR2 SVGAGI. Trimming cost V 4 bases and J 4 bases, with 10 bases left between them. CDR3 nucleotide sequence: TGTGCCAGCAGTTCTGGGGGGGTCACTGAAGCTTTCTTT. Its protein is CASSSGGVTEAFF.

In the case of this clone: Different DNA sequences within this sample yield the same CDR3. This sequence joins TRBV2 and TRBJ2-3, with D hard to call. There are 13 residues in the CDR3. CDR1 and CDR2 from the germline V gene are SNHLY and FYNNEI. Between the trimmed V and J ends, which lost 6 bases and 0 bases, there was a span of 7 bases. CDR3 sequence (DNA): TGTGCCAGCAGAGCCGCTAGCACAGATACGCAGTATTTT. It yields the protein CASRAASTDTQYF.

The rearrangement uses TRBV25-1 and TRBJ2-1; no firm D call. The CDR3 sequence is 13 residues long. CDR1 is MGHDK, CDR2 SYGVNS, per germline. The V and J ends lost 7 bases and 14 bases respectively, with 21 bases between them. CDR3 loop: CASTSIPLRVEFF. In nucleotides, the CDR3 is TGTGCCAGCACGTCTATTCCCCTTCGTGTGGAGTTCTTC.

The chain combines TRBV28 with TRBJ2-1, with D possibly matching TRBD2 (6 bases). This CDR3 has 14 residues. V lost 4 bases and J 5 bases, leaving 12 bases between the germline ends. CDR1 MDHEN and CDR2 SYDVKM come from the germline V gene. The CDR3 DNA sequence: TGTGCCAGCAGTTGGCGTAGCGGAAACAATGAGCAGTTCTTC. Protein product: CASSWRSGNNEQFF. Full variable domain (missing parts from reference TRBV28 and TRBJ2-1): DVKVTQSSRYLVKRTGEKVFLECVQDMDHENMFWYRQDPGLGLRLIYFSYDVKMKEKGDIPEGYSVSREKKERFSLILESASTNQTSMYLCASSWRSGNNEQFFGPGTRLTVL.

The sample holds a few counts of this clone. The V gene is TRBV28, the J gene TRBJ1-2; D unclear. This CDR3 is 14 amino acids long. Germline loops: CDR1 MDHEN, CDR2 SYDVKM. The V and J ends lost 2 bases and 1 base respectively, with 8 bases between them. CDR3 residues: CASSLNKFNYGYTF. The CDR3 region has the DNA TGTGCCAGCAGTTTAAACAAGTTTAACTATGGCTACACCTTC.

V usage is TRBV19 and J usage is TRBJ1-2, with 7 bases fitting TRBD1. V lost 5 bases and J lost 8; bases outside the gene matches: 8. Germline V gene lookup returns CDR1 LNHDA and CDR2 SQIVND (reference sequence). CDR3 length equals 13 residues. The CDR3 protein is CASSAEDRVGYTF. In DNA form, the CDR3 reads TGTGCCAGTAGTGCCGAAGACAGGGTCGGCTACACCTTC. Combining the CDR3 with reference TRBV19 and TRBJ1-2 gives the whole variable domain DGGITQSPKYLFRKEGQNVTLSCEQNLNHDAMYWYRQDPGQGLRLIYYSQIVNDFQKGDIAEGYSVSREKKESFPLTVTSAQKNPTAFYLCASSAEDRVGYTFGSGTRLTVV.

The J gene is TRBJ2-1, the V gene TRBV11-2; 8 bases align to TRBD2. CDR1 is SGHAT and CDR2 is FQNNGV in the germline V gene. J was trimmed by 4 bases and V by 1 base; bases with no gene match: 3. This CDR3 contains 15 residues. In DNA, the CDR3 is TGTGCCAGCAGCTTAGCAAGCGGGGGTTACAATGAGCAGTTCTTC. Protein: CASSLASGGYNEQFF.

The chain carries TRBV7-2 and TRBJ2-3; D assignment may be TRBD1 or TRBD2 (5 bases each). V was clipped by 3 bases and J by 0 bases, with 10 bases between them. Germline assignment: CDR1 SGHTA and CDR2 FQGNSA. This CDR3 has 15 residues. CDR3 DNA: TGTGCCAGCAGCTTTAGGTGGGGGAGCACAGATACGCAGTATTTT. Its translation: CASSFRWGSTDTQYF.

V usage is TRBV6-5 and J usage is TRBJ2-3; D not certain. The germline V gene encodes CDR1 MNHEY and CDR2 SVGAGI. This CDR3 is built from 11 residues. Trimming left V 4 bases short and J 4 bases short, with 3 bases between. The CDR3 reads CASSSPDTQYF. The CDR3 bases are TGTGCCAGCAGTTCCCCAGATACGCAGTATTTT.

V and J are TRBV12-1 and TRBJ2-3; no DNA check was done on the table's D call, TRBD1. TRBV12-1 is noted as a pseudogene. The CDR3 loop spans 17 amino acids. This chain's CDR3 is CASSRAGTGGGTDTQYF. In DNA form, the CDR3 reads TGTGCCAGCAGCCGAGCCGGGACAGGGGGCGGCACAGATACGCAGTATTTT.

The chain joins TRBV28 to TRBJ2-2, with TRBD1 matching over 8 bases. The CDR3 is 15 amino acids. Germline lookup yields CDR1 MDHEN and CDR2 SYDVKM. V gave up 5 bases and J gave up 5 bases; unmatched junction bases: 7. As DNA, the CDR3 is TGTGCCAGCAGTCGAAGGACAGGGCATACCGGGGAGCTGTTTTTT. This encodes CASSRRTGHTGELFF.

The chain joins TRBV11-3 to TRBJ2-1; D call uncertain. V was cut by 3 bases and J by 0 bases, with 9 bases left in between. Germline CDR1 SGHNT, CDR2 YENEEA. The CDR3 covers 15 residues. Here the CDR3 reads CASSFSQNSYNEQFF. As DNA, the CDR3 is TGTGCCAGCAGCTTTTCTCAGAACTCCTACAATGAGCAGTTCTTC.

This chain joins TRBV29-1 and TRBJ2-1; D possibly uses TRBD1 or TRBD2 (5 bases each). Trimming left V 7 bases short and J 8 bases short, with 9 bases between. Germline values: CDR1 SQVTM, CDR2 ANQGSEA. The CDR3 contains 10 residues. The CDR3 DNA is TGCAGCGGGGGGTATCATGAGCAGTTCTTC. It codes for CSGGYHEQFF.

This clone was seen only once. The V call is TRBV7-3, the J call TRBJ1-2; no definite D call. The V end lost 1 base, the J end lost 8 bases, and 11 bases lay between the germline ends. Germline V CDR1 and CDR2: SGHTA, FQGTGA. CDR3 length: 13 amino acids. In nucleotides, the CDR3 is TGTGCCAGCAGCTTAAACGACGGGGTAGGCTACACCTTC. Amino acids: CASSLNDGVGYTF.

The chain employs TRBV29-1 and TRBJ2-1; D is possibly TRBD2 (6 bases). The CDR3 sequence is 13 residues long. The V gene's germline CDR1 is SQVTM and CDR2 ANQGSEA. The germline V and J ends were trimmed by 7 bases and 4 bases, with 14 bases remaining between them. The CDR3 loop is CSGRDLLYNEQFF. CDR3 sequence (DNA): TGCAGCGGCCGGGACTTACTATACAATGAGCAGTTCTTC.

V usage is TRBV19 and J usage is TRBJ2-2; D could derive from TRBD1 or TRBD2 (5 bases each). Germline loops: CDR1 LNHDA, CDR2 SQIVND (reference sequence). The CDR3 loop spans 14 amino acids. V lost 7 bases to trimming and J lost 6 bases, with 15 bases between them. CDR3 in amino acids: CASKDYPGPGELFF. In DNA form, the CDR3 reads TGTGCCAGTAAGGATTACCCGGGGCCCGGGGAGCTGTTTTTT.

The chain joins TRBV2 to TRBJ1-5; 9 bases fit TRBD1. CDR3 length: 13 residues. In germline, CDR1 is SNHLY, CDR2 FYNNEI. J was trimmed by 5 bases and V by 7 bases; bases with no gene match: 3. CDR3 loop: CASNGDRDQPQHF. Here the CDR3 DNA reads TGTGCCAGCAATGGGGACAGGGATCAGCCCCAGCATTTT. Filled out from reference TRBV2 and TRBJ1-5, the complete variable domain reads EPEVTQTPSHQVTQMGQEVILRCVPISNHLYFYWYRQILGQKVEFLVSFYNNEISEKSEIFDDQFSVERPDGSNFTLKIRSTKLEDSAMYFCASNGDRDQPQHFGDGTRLSIL.

V gene TRBV15 combines with J gene TRBJ1-1, with 9 bases aligning to TRBD1. The CDR3 is made up of 15 amino acids. V lost 6 bases to trimming and J lost 4 bases; unmatched junction nucleotides: 9. Per germline, CDR1 LNHNV and CDR2 YYDKDF (reference sequence). CDR3 in amino acids: CATRRDRVRGTEAFF. CDR3 nucleotide sequence: TGTGCCACCAGGAGGGACAGGGTACGGGGCACTGAAGCTTTCTTT.

This sequence joins TRBV19 and TRBJ2-2; 10 bases are shared with TRBD1. V shed 8 bases, J shed 0 bases, and the junction held 6 bases outside the gene matches. Germline lookup yields CDR1 LNHDA and CDR2 SQIVND (reference sequence). This CDR3 comprises 16 residues. In nucleotides, the CDR3 is TGTGCCAGTTCCCTGACAGGGGGCACGAACACCGGGGAGCTGTTTTTT. Residues: CASSLTGGTNTGELFF.

This chain joins TRBV15 and TRBJ1-5; D unresolved. The CDR3 is 13 residues long. The V end was cut by 0 bases, the J end by 3 bases, with 3 bases between. The germline gives CDR1 LNHNV, CDR2 YYDKDF (reference sequence). CDR3 nucleotide sequence: TGTGCCACCAGCAGAGAGGCCAATCAGCCCCAGCATTTT. Its protein product is CATSREANQPQHF.

This chain joins TRBV15 and TRBJ1-5; tentatively, D is TRBD1 (5 bases). This CDR3 comprises 15 residues. The germline V gene has CDR1 LNHNV and CDR2 YYDKDF (reference sequence). Trimming shortened V by 1 base and J by 5 bases, and 12 bases separated the two germline ends. The DNA for the CDR3 is TGTGCCACCAGCAGAGTAGTTGTAGGGGATCAGCCCCAGCATTTT. This translates into CATSRVVVGDQPQHF.

V and J are TRBV6-1 and TRBJ1-6, with D unresolved. From germline, CDR1 is MNHNS and CDR2 SASEGT. This CDR3 spans 14 amino acids. The ends were cut back, 6 bases at V and 8 bases at J, with 14 bases in the middle. CDR3 sequence reads: CASSGSVPHSPLHF. The DNA of the CDR3 is TGTGCCAGCAGCGGCAGTGTACCCCATTCACCCCTCCACTTT.

This clone was seen a few times. The rearrangement uses TRBV10-1 and TRBJ1-5; the D gene is possibly TRBD1 (5 bases). CDR1 and CDR2 (germline): WNHNN, SYGVQD (reference sequence). Trimming took 0 bases from V and 3 from J, leaving 15 bases between them. This CDR3 has 17 residues. The CDR3 region is CASSESRGPGVNQPQHF. Written as DNA, the CDR3 is TGCGCCAGCAGTGAGTCCCGGGGACCGGGGGTCAATCAGCCCCAGCATTTT.

The chain is built from TRBV6-1 and TRBJ2-3; no clear D. The CDR3 covers 12 residues. Trimming cost V 4 bases and J 9 bases, with 11 bases left between them. From germline, CDR1 is MNHNS and CDR2 SASEGT. The CDR3 sequence is CASSAATLTQYF. CDR3 in DNA: TGTGCCAGCAGTGCGGCTACTCTCACGCAGTATTTT.

V is TRBV19 and J is TRBJ2-3, with 10 bases matching TRBD2. Germline CDR1 and CDR2: LNHDA and SQIVND (reference sequence). This CDR3 is 16 amino acids long. J lost 4 bases, V lost 4 bases, and 8 bases had no gene match. CDR3 loop: CASSSQLAGWADTQYF. The CDR3 nucleotides are TGTGCCAGTAGTAGCCAACTAGCGGGATGGGCAGATACGCAGTATTTT.

The rearrangement joins TRBV2 to TRBJ1-5; D perhaps matches TRBD1 (6 bases). Germline CDR1 and CDR2: SNHLY and FYNNEI. The V end was cut by 8 bases, the J end by 7 bases, with 21 bases between. The CDR3 contains 15 residues. The CDR3 spells CASGGTGGEGQPQHF. CDR3 bases: TGTGCCAGCGGGGGGACCGGGGGCGAGGGGCAGCCCCAGCATTTT.

This clone was detected once. The chain recombines TRBV28 with TRBJ1-5; 8 nucleotides align to TRBD1. The CDR3 is made up of 16 amino acids. From germline, CDR1 is MDHEN and CDR2 SYDVKM. Losses at the gene ends were 3 bases for V and 6 bases for J; bases not matched to a gene: 10. Here the CDR3 DNA reads TGTGCCAGCAGTTTGGCCGGGACAGGTCGAACTCAGCCCCAGCATTTT. Protein sequence: CASSLAGTGRTQPQHF.